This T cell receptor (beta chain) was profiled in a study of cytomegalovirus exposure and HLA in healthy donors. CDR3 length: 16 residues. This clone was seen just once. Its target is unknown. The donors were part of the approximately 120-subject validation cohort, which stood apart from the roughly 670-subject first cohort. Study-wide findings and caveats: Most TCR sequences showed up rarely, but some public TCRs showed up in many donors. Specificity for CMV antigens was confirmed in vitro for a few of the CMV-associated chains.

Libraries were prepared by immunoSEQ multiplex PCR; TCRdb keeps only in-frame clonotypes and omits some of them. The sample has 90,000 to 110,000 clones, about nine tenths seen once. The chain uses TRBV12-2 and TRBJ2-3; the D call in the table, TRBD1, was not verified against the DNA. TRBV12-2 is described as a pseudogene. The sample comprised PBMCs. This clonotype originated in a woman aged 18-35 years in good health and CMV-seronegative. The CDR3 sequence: CASRLISTGGSDTQYF. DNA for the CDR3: TGTGCAAGTCGCTTAATTTCGACAGGTGGGTCAGATACGCAGTATTTT.